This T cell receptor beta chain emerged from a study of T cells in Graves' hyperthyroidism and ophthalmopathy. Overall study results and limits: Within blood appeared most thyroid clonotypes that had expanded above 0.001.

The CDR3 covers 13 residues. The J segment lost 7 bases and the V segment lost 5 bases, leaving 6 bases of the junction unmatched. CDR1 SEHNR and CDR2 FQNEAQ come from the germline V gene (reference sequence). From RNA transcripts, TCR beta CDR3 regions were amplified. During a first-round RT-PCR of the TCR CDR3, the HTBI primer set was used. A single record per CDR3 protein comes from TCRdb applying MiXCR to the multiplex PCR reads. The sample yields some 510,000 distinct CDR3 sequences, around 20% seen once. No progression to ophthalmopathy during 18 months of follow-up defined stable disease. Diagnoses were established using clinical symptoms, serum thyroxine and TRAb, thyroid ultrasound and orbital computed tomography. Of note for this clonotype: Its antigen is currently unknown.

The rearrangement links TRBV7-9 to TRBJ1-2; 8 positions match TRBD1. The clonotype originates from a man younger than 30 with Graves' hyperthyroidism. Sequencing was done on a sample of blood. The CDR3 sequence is CASSPDRAFGYTF. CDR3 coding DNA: TGTGCCAGCAGCCCGGACAGGGCCTTTGGCTACACCTTC.